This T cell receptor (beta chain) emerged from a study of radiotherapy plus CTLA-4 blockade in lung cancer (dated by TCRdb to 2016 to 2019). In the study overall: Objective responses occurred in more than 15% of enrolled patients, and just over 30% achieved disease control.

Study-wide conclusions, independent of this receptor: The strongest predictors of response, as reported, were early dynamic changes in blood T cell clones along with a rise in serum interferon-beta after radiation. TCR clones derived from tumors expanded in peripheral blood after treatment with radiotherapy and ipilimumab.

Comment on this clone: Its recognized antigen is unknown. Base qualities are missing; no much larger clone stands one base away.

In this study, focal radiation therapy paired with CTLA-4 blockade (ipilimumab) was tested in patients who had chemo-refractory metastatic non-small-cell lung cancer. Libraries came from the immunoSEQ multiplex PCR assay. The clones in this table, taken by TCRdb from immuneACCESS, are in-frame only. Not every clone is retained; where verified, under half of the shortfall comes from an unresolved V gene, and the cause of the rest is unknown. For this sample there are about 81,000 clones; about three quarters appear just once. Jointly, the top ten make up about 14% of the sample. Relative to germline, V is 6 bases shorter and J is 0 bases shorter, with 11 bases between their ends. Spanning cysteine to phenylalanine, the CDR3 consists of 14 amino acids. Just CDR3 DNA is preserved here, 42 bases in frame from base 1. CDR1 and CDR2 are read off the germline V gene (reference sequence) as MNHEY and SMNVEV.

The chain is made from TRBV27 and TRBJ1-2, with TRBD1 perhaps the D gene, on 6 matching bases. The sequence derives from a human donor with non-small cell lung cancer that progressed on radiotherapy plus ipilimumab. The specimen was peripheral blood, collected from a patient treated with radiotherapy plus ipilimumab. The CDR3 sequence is CASSPGTTNYGYTF. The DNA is TGTGCCAGCAGCCCTGGGACAACTAACTATGGCTACACCTTC.